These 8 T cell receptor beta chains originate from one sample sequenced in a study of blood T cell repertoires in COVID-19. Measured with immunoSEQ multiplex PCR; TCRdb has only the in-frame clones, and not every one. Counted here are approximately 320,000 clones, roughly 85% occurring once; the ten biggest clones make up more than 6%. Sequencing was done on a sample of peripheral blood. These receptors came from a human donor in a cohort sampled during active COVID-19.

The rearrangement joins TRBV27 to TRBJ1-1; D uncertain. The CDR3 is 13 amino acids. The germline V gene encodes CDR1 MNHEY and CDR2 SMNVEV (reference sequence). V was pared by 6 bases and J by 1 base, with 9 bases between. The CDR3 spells CASRGRANTEAFF. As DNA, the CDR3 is TGTGCCAGCAGAGGGAGGGCGAACACTGAAGCTTTCTTT.

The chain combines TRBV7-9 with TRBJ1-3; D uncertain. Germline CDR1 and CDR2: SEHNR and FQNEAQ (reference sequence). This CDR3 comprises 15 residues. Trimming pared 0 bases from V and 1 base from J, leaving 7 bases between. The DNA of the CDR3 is TGTGCCAGCAGCTTAGCTGGAGGATCTGGAAACACCATATATTTT. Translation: CASSLAGGSGNTIYF.

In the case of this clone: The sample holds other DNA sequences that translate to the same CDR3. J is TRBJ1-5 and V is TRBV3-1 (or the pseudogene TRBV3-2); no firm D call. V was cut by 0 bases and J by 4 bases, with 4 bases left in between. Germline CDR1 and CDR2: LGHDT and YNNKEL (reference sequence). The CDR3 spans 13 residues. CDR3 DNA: TGTGCCAGCAGCCAAGATACTAATCAGCCCCAGCATTTT. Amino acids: CASSQDTNQPQHF.

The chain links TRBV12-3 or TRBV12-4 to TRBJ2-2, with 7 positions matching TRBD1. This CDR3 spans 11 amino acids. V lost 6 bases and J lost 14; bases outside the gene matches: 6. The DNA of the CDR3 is TGTGCCAGCAGCTTCAGACAGGGTCTGTTTTTT. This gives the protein CASSFRQGLFF.

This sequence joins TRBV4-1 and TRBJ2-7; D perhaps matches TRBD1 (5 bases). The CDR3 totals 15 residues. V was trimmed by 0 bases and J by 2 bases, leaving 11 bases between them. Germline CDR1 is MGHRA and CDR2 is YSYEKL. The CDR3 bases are TGCGCCAGCAGCCAAGATTATCAGGGTACCTACGAGCAGTACTTC. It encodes CASSQDYQGTYEQYF.

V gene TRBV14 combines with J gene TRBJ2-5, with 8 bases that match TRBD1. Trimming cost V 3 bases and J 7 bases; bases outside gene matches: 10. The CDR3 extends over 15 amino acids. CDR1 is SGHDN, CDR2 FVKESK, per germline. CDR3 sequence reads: CASSHRTGKKGTQYF. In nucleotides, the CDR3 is TGTGCCAGCAGCCATCGGACAGGGAAGAAAGGGACCCAGTACTTC.

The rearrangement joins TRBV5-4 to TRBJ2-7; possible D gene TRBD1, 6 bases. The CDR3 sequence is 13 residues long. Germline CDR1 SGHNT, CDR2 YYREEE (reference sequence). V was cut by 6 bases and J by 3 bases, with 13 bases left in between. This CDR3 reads CASNRGGYYEQYF. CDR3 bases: TGTGCCAGCAACAGAGGGGGTTACTACGAGCAGTACTTC.

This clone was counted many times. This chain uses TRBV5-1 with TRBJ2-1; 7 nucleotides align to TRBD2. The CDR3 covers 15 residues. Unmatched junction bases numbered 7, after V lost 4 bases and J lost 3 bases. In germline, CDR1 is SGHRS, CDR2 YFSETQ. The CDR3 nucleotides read TGCGCCAGCAGCCTCGGGACTACAGTCTACAATGAGCAGTTCTTC. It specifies CASSLGTTVYNEQFF.